The 29 T cell receptor beta chains below come from one sample, sequenced in a study of cytomegalovirus exposure and HLA in healthy donors. The PCR was carried out with 60 Vbeta primers and 13 Jbeta primers. Some clones are missing from TCRdb's copy, which holds only in-frame ones; the method was immunoSEQ multiplex PCR. The data contain about 130,000 clones, about 15% of them singletons. Sequencing was carried out using PBMCs. These receptors were taken from a female donor in good health and CMV-seropositive.

The chain couples TRBV10-3 to TRBJ2-7, with 8 nucleotides matching TRBD1. This CDR3 region has 14 residues. Germline CDR1 reads ENHRY; CDR2 reads SYGVKD. The ends lost 7 bases at V and 5 bases at J; junction bases unmatched: 10. The CDR3 bases are TGTGCCATCAAACAGGACAGGGTCTCGAACGAGCAGTACTTC. This encodes CAIKQDRVSNEQYF.

The chain uses TRBV5-1 and TRBJ1-4; no firm D call. Trimming removed 4 bases from V and 2 bases from J, with 15 bases in between. This CDR3 has 16 amino acids. The V gene's germline CDR1 is SGHRS and CDR2 YFSETQ. CDR3 nucleotides: TGCGCCAGCAGCACTAACAGCGGTACCACTAATGAAAAACTGTTTTTT. Amino acids: CASSTNSGTTNEKLFF.

The V and J genes are TRBV2 and TRBJ1-3; D gene uncertain. V was pared by 6 bases and J by 4 bases, with 13 bases between. The CDR3 runs to 14 residues. The germline V gene encodes CDR1 SNHLY and CDR2 FYNNEI. CDR3 loop: CASSGVGSGNTIYF. In nucleotides, the CDR3 is TGTGCCAGCAGCGGGGTGGGCTCGGGAAACACCATATATTTT.

This chain uses TRBV7-9 with TRBJ1-5; D uncertain. The CDR3 length is 17 residues. V lost 1 base and J 1 base, leaving 14 bases between the germline ends. Germline-derived CDR1 and CDR2 are SEHNR and FQNEAQ (reference sequence). CDR3 DNA: TGTGCCAGCAGCTTAGGGGAAGTTTCGGGAAGCAATCAGCCCCAGCATTTT. This codes for CASSLGEVSGSNQPQHF.

This clone appeared a few times. The V and J genes are TRBV30 and TRBJ1-2; tentatively, D is TRBD1 (6 bases). The length of the CDR3 is 14 residues. Germline CDR1 reads GTSNPN; CDR2 reads SVGIG (reference sequence). V lost 0 bases to trimming and J lost 8 bases, with 16 bases between them. The CDR3 DNA follows: TGTGCCTGGAGTGTCCCCGAGGGGGATGGAGGCTACACCTTC. Protein product: CAWSVPEGDGGYTF.

A few counts support this clone. This chain uses TRBV4-1 with TRBJ2-7, with 7 bases matching TRBD1. The CDR3 loop spans 14 amino acids. V dropped 2 bases and J dropped 2; count of bases not matched to a gene: 3. Germline V gives CDR1 MGHRA, CDR2 YSYEKL. CDR3 DNA: TGCGCCAGCAGCCAACCGGGACAGACCTACGAGCAGTACTTC. It encodes CASSQPGQTYEQYF.

A few counts support this clone. The V and J genes are TRBV30 and TRBJ2-5; D is perhaps TRBD2 (6 bases). The V gene lost 2 bases and the J gene lost 12 bases, with 28 bases spanning the gap. Germline loops: CDR1 GTSNPN, CDR2 SVGIG (reference sequence). The CDR3 is 16 amino acids. CDR3 amino acids: CAWSPLAEFRGTAKYF. The CDR3 DNA sequence: TGTGCCTGGAGTCCCTTAGCGGAGTTCCGAGGGACCGCGAAGTACTTC.

This clone has only a few counts. The chain joins TRBV7-2 to TRBJ1-2, with D uncertain. CDR1 and CDR2 (germline): SGHTA, FQGNSA. V was trimmed by 1 base and J by 5 bases, leaving 8 bases between them. CDR3 length: 13 amino acids. The CDR3 protein is CASSLVAGYGYTF. For the CDR3, the DNA is TGTGCCAGCAGCTTAGTGGCGGGTTATGGCTACACCTTC.

Only a few counts were recorded for this clone. The V call is TRBV4-3, the J call TRBJ2-3, with TRBD2 identical over 7 bases. The V and J ends lost 1 base and 0 bases, in that order; junction bases with no gene match: 7. The CDR3 sequence is 17 residues long. Germline V gene sequence: CDR1 LGHNA, CDR2 YSLEER. This CDR3 is CASSQATGTTSTDTQYF. CDR3 nucleotide sequence: TGCGCCAGCAGCCAAGCCACCGGGACTACTAGCACAGATACGCAGTATTTT.

V is TRBV10-1 and J is TRBJ2-3, with 10 bases aligning to TRBD2. The CDR3 spans 15 residues. V lost 0 bases and J lost 4; bases outside the gene matches: 1. The germline V gene has CDR1 WNHNN and CDR2 SYGVQD (reference sequence). The CDR3 sequence: CASSESSGGPDTQYF. In DNA form, the CDR3 reads TGCGCCAGCAGTGAGTCTAGCGGGGGGCCAGATACGCAGTATTTT.

CDR3 sequence: CASSLDTNEQFF. The CDR3 DNA reads TGTGCCAGCAGCTTAGACACCAATGAGCAGTTCTTC. V and J are TRBV7-9 and TRBJ2-1; D is unresolved. Germline CDR1 and CDR2: SEHNR and FQNEAQ (reference sequence). The V gene lost 1 base and the J gene lost 6 bases, with 4 bases spanning the gap. The length of the CDR3 is 12 residues. The full variable domain, in which reference TRBV7-9 and TRBJ2-1 provide the parts outside the CDR3, is DTGVSQNPRHKITKRGQNVTFRCDPISEHNRLYWYRQTLGQGPEFLTYFQNEAQLEKSRLLSDRFSAERPKGSFSTLEIQRTEQGDSAMYLCASSLDTNEQFFGPGTRLTVL.

CDR3 amino acids: CASSFQGAYEQYF. In DNA form, the CDR3 reads TGTGCCAGCAGCTTTCAGGGCGCCTACGAGCAGTACTTC. The chain recombines TRBV5-4 with TRBJ2-7; tentatively, D is TRBD1 (5 bases). Germline CDR1 is SGHNT and CDR2 is YYREEE (reference sequence). This CDR3 is built from 13 residues. Trimming removed 2 bases at V and 2 bases at J, with 8 bases between.

This clone was seen a few times. The rearrangement uses TRBV4-2 and TRBJ2-2, with 7 bases matching TRBD2. The CDR3 is 15 residues long. Germline CDR1 is LGHNA and CDR2 is YNFKEQ. Trimming at V came to 4 bases and at J to 4 bases, leaving 6 bases not matched to a gene. The CDR3 loop is CASSPSREGTGELFF. The CDR3 coding sequence is TGTGCCAGCAGCCCAAGCAGGGAGGGCACCGGGGAGCTGTTTTTT.

This clone occurred a few times. The chain couples TRBV2 to TRBJ1-2; tentatively, D is TRBD1 (6 bases). The CDR3 runs to 15 residues. From germline, CDR1 is SNHLY and CDR2 FYNNEI. V was clipped by 6 bases and J by 1 base, with 15 bases between them. The CDR3 protein is CASRHKDRSNYGYTF. Here the CDR3 DNA reads TGTGCCAGCAGGCACAAAGACAGGAGTAACTATGGCTACACCTTC.

The J gene is TRBJ2-2, the V gene TRBV7-3, with D possibly matching TRBD2 (6 bases). Trimming stripped 4 bases from V and 4 bases from J, with 13 bases between. The CDR3 has 15 residues. Germline V lookup: CDR1 SGHTA, CDR2 FQGTGA. The CDR3 here is CASSSASDRTGELFF. CDR3 bases: TGTGCCAGCAGCTCGGCTAGCGATCGCACCGGGGAGCTGTTTTTT.

This chain joins TRBV5-5 and TRBJ2-7; perhaps TRBD2 as D (6 bases). Trimming took off 2 bases at V and 1 base at J, with 10 bases between the two ends. The length of the CDR3 is 14 residues. Germline CDR1 is SGHKS and CDR2 is YYEKEE (reference sequence). CDR3 DNA sequence: TGTGCCAGCAGCTTTTCTGCGGGATCCTACGAGCAGTACTTC. As protein: CASSFSAGSYEQYF.

The chain is built from TRBV28 and TRBJ1-1; D perhaps matches TRBD1 (6 bases). The length of the CDR3 is 15 residues. Germline assignment: CDR1 MDHEN and CDR2 SYDVKM. Deletions cut 6 bases from V and 5 bases from J, with 19 bases between. CDR3 coding DNA: TGTGCCAGCAGGTGGCAGGGGCACCTGTGGACTGAAGCTTTCTTT. It codes for CASRWQGHLWTEAFF.

Only a few counts were recorded for this clone. This rearrangement joins TRBV6-1 to TRBJ1-5, with 9 nucleotides matching TRBD1. The J segment lost 2 bases and the V segment lost 8 bases, leaving 4 bases of the junction unmatched. The V gene's germline CDR1 is MNHNS and CDR2 SASEGT. The CDR3 runs to 14 residues. The CDR3 loop is CASLDRGGNQPQHF. Here the CDR3 DNA reads TGTGCCAGCCTGGACAGGGGCGGCAATCAGCCCCAGCATTTT.

The J gene is TRBJ1-2, the V gene TRBV5-4; 9 nucleotides align to TRBD1. Germline loops: CDR1 SGHNT, CDR2 YYREEE (reference sequence). This CDR3 region has 14 residues. Trimming removed 4 bases from V and 3 bases from J; junction bases left unmatched: 4. The CDR3 region is CASSPRTGDYGYTF. The CDR3 nucleotides are TGTGCCAGCAGCCCACGGACAGGGGACTATGGCTACACCTTC.

The chain combines TRBV7-6 with TRBJ2-5; TRBD2 might be the D (6 bases). The CDR3 runs to 17 residues. Trimming left V 5 bases short and J 5 bases short, with 24 bases between. Germline lookup yields CDR1 SGHVS and CDR2 FNYEAQ. The CDR3 region has the DNA TGTGCCAGCAGCCCCTATCTGACGGAGGGGAGAATGGAGACCCAGTACTTC. Protein: CASSPYLTEGRMETQYF.

The sample holds a few counts of this clone. The chain joins TRBV7-9 to TRBJ2-7, with TRBD2 matching over 15 bases. CDR1 SEHNR and CDR2 FQNEAQ come from the germline V gene (reference sequence). CDR3 length: 18 residues. The V and J ends lost 2 bases and 0 bases, in that order; junction bases with no gene match: 5. CDR3 sequence reads: CASSLNSGLAGGSYEQYF. In DNA form, the CDR3 reads TGTGCCAGCAGCTTAAATTCGGGACTAGCGGGAGGCTCCTACGAGCAGTACTTC.

The chain is built from TRBV7-2 and TRBJ1-2; D remains unclear. This CDR3 is 14 amino acids long. Germline values: CDR1 SGHTA, CDR2 FQGNSA. Trimming removed 0 bases at V and 4 bases at J, with 9 bases between. The CDR3 region has the DNA TGTGCCAGCAGCTTAGCAGCAGGCCCCTATGGCTACACCTTC. Amino acid sequence: CASSLAAGPYGYTF.

This clone showed up just a few times. Its ends do not fully match the called genes, so a read error is possible. The chain links TRBV9 to TRBJ2-7; tentatively, D is TRBD1 (5 bases). Germline-derived CDR1 and CDR2 are SGDLS and YYNGEE. The CDR3 is 14 residues long. The CDR3 DNA reads as TGTACCAGCAGCGTAGTTGGGGCTAGTAGCGAGCAGTACTTC. Protein product: CTSSVVGASSEQYF.

This clone was detected only a few times. The chain recombines TRBV7-3 with TRBJ2-1, with 9 bases lining up with TRBD1. The CDR3 extends over 15 amino acids. Losses at the gene ends were 5 bases for V and 4 bases for J; bases not matched to a gene: 6. The germline CDR1 and CDR2 sequences are SGHTA and FQGTGA. The CDR3 loop is CASSRGQGGYNEQFF. As DNA, the CDR3 is TGTGCCAGCAGCCGGGGACAGGGAGGTTACAATGAGCAGTTCTTC.

This clone was observed once. The rearrangement uses TRBV7-2 and TRBJ2-2; D possibly corresponds to TRBD2 (5 bases). This CDR3 is built from 14 residues. Trimming took 5 bases from V and 0 from J, leaving 7 bases between them. In germline, CDR1 is SGHTA, CDR2 FQGNSA. The CDR3 region has the DNA TGTGCCAGCAGCGGAGGCCCGAACACCGGGGAGCTGTTTTTT. Translated: CASSGGPNTGELFF.

The genes are TRBV27 and TRBJ2-7; no definite D call. CDR3 length equals 15 residues. Trimming cost V 0 bases and J 3 bases, with 12 bases left between them. Germline CDR1 reads MNHEY; CDR2 reads SMNVEV (reference sequence). The DNA of the CDR3 is TGTGCCAGCAGTTTATCGGGCAGACCCTACTACGAGCAGTACTTC. This translates into CASSLSGRPYYEQYF.

In its sample, this clone was seen a few times. The rearrangement uses TRBV27 and TRBJ1-2; 9 bases match TRBD1. The germline CDR1 and CDR2 sequences are MNHEY and SMNVEV (reference sequence). The CDR3 contains 16 residues. Losses at the gene ends were 2 bases for V and 6 bases for J; bases not matched to a gene: 10. The CDR3 DNA is TGTGCCAGCAGTTTAAGATGGGACAGGGTAGGGCATGGCTACACCTTC. Its protein product is CASSLRWDRVGHGYTF.

This clone was seen a few times. The chain carries TRBV2 and TRBJ2-1; 7 nucleotides line up with TRBD2. The V gene's germline CDR1 is SNHLY and CDR2 FYNNEI. Trimming removed 6 bases from V and 8 bases from J; junction bases left unmatched: 4. CDR3 length: 12 residues. The CDR3: CASSGGLDEQFF. CDR3 sequence (DNA): TGTGCCAGCAGCGGGGGGTTAGATGAGCAGTTCTTC. Full variable domain (rest looked up from reference TRBV2 and TRBJ2-1): EPEVTQTPSHQVTQMGQEVILRCVPISNHLYFYWYRQILGQKVEFLVSFYNNEISEKSEIFDDQFSVERPDGSNFTLKIRSTKLEDSAMYFCASSGGLDEQFFGPGTRLTVL.

There are a few counts of this clone. This sample also contains other DNA sequences that code for the same CDR3. The chain links TRBV5-1 to TRBJ2-7; 7 nucleotides align to TRBD1. The CDR3 sequence is 14 residues long. Germline assignment: CDR1 SGHRS and CDR2 YFSETQ. The ends lost 2 bases at V and 1 base at J; junction bases unmatched: 3. The CDR3 sequence: CASSLDRVSYEQYF. CDR3 sequence (DNA): TGCGCCAGCAGCTTAGACAGGGTATCCTACGAGCAGTACTTC.